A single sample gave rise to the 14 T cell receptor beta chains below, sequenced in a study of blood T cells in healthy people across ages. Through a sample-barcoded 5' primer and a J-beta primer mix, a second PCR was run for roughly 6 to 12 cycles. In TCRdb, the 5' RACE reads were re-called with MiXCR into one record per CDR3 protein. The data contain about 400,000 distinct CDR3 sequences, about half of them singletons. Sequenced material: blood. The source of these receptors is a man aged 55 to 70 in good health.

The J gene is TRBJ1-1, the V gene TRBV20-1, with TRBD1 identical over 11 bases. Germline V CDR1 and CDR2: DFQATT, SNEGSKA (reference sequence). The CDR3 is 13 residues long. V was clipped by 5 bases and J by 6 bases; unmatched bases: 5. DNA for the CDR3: TGCAGTGCTTTGCGGGACAGGGGGGCTGAAGCTTTCTTT. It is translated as CSALRDRGAEAFF.

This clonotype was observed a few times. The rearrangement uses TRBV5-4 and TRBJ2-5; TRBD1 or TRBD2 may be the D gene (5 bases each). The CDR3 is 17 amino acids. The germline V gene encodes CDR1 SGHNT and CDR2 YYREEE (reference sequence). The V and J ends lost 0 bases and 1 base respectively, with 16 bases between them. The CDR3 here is CASSLGFRGWPQETQYF. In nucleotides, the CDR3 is TGTGCCAGCAGCTTGGGGTTCCGGGGCTGGCCCCAAGAGACCCAGTACTTC.

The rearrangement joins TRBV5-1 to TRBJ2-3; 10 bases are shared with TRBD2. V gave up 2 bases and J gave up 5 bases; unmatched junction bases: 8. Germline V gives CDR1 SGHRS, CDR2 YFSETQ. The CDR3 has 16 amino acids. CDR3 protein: CASSFPSGGRGDTQYF. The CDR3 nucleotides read TGCGCCAGCAGCTTCCCTAGCGGGGGCCGGGGAGATACGCAGTATTTT.

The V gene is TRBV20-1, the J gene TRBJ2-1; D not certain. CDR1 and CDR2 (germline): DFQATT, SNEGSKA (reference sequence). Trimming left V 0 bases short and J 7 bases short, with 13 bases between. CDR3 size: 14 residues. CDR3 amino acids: CSARDGAFKNEQFF. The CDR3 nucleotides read TGCAGTGCTAGAGATGGTGCCTTTAAAAATGAGCAGTTCTTC.

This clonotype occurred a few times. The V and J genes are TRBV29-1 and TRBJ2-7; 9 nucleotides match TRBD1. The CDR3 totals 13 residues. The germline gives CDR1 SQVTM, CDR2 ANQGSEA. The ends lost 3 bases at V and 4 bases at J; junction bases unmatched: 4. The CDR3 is CSVEVTGGYEQYF. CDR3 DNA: TGCAGCGTTGAGGTGACAGGGGGGTACGAGCAGTACTTC.

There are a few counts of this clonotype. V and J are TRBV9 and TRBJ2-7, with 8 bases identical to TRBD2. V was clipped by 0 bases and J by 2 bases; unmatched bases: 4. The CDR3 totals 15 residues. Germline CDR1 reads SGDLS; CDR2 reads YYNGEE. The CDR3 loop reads CASSVAGGDAYEQYF. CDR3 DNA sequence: TGTGCCAGCAGCGTAGCGGGAGGGGACGCCTACGAGCAGTACTTC.

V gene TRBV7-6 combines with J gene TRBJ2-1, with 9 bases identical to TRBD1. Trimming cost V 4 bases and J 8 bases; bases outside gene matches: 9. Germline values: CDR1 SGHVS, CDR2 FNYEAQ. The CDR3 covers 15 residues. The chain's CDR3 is CASSSGQGSYDEQFF. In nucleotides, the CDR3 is TGTGCCAGCAGCTCTGGACAGGGGAGTTACGATGAGCAGTTCTTC.

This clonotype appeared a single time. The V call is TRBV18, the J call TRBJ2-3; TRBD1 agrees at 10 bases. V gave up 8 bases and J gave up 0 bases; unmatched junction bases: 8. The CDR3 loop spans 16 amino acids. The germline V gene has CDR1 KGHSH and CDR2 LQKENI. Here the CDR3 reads CASARGTGASTDTQYF. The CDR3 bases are TGTGCCAGCGCCCGTGGGACAGGGGCTAGCACAGATACGCAGTATTTT. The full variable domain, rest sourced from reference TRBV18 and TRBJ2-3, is NAGVMQNPRHLVRRRGQEARLRCSPMKGHSHVYWYRQLPEEGLKFMVYLQKENIIDESGMPKERFSAEFPKEGPSILRIQQVVRGDSAAYFCASARGTGASTDTQYFGPGTRLTVL.

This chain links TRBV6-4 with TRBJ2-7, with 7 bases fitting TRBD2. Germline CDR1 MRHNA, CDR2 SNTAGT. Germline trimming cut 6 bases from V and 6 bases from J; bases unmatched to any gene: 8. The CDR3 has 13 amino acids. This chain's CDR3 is CASSRDYISEQYF. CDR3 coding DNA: TGTGCCAGCAGCCGGGACTACATAAGCGAGCAGTACTTC.

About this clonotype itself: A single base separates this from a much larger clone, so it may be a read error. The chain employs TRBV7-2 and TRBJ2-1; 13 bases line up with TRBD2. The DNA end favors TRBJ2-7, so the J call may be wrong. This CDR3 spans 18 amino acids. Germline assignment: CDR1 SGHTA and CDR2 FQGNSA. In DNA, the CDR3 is TGTGCCAGCACCTTAGGAAGCGGGACTAGCGGGATCTACAATGAGCAGTACTTC. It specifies CASTLGSGTSGIYNEQYF.

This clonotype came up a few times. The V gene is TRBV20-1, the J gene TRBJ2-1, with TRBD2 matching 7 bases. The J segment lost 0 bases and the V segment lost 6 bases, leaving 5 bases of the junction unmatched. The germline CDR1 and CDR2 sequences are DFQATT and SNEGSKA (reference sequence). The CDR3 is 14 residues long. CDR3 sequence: CSADSGRSYNEQFF. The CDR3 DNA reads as TGCAGTGCCGATAGCGGGCGCTCCTACAATGAGCAGTTCTTC.

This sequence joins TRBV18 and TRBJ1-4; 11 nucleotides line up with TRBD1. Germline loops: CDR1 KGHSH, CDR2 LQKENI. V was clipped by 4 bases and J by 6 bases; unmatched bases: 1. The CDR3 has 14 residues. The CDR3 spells CASSLGQGDEKLFF. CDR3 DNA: TGTGCCAGCTCACTGGGACAGGGGGATGAAAAACTGTTTTTT.

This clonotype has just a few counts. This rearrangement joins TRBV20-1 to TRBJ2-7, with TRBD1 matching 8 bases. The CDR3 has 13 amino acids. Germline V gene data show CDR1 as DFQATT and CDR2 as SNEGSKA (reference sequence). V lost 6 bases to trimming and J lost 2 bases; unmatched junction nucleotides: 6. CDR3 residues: CSALKQGAYEQYF. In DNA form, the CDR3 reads TGCAGTGCCCTAAAACAGGGGGCCTACGAGCAGTACTTC.

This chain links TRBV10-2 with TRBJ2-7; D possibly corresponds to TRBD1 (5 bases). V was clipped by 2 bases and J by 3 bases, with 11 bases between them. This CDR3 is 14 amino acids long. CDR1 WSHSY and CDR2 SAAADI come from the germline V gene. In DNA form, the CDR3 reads TGCGCCAGCAGTGAGACAGGTGTCGGCTACGAGCAGTACTTC. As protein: CASSETGVGYEQYF.